The 32 T cell receptor beta chains reported below all come from one sample, sequenced in a study of CD8 T cells in ankylosing spondylitis. Broader study findings: Ankylosing spondylitis blood appeared to carry a characteristic TCR beta motif of 7 or 8 highly homologous variants.

Each CDR3 protein gets one entry after TCRdb re-called the 5' RACE reads with MiXCR. The sample consists of 350,000 to 450,000 distinct CDR3 sequences, about 25% of them appearing once. The antigens of these receptors remain unknown. Sample: blood, either unsorted or a sorted T cell fraction (not recorded which). The origin of the receptors is a male donor with ankylosing spondylitis.

The chain combines TRBV20-1 with TRBJ1-1; unclear D gene. The CDR3 consists of 12 residues. Germline V CDR1 and CDR2: DFQATT, SNEGSKA (reference sequence). Trimming removed 3 bases from V and 11 bases from J, with 16 bases in between. In DNA, the CDR3 is TGCAGTGCTAGGTCCGGGCCCGGGATGGCTTTCTTT. Translating it yields CSARSGPGMAFF.

This clonotype turned up a few times. This sequence joins TRBV5-1 and TRBJ2-1, with TRBD2 identical over 8 bases. Germline lookup yields CDR1 SGHRS and CDR2 YFSETQ. CDR3 size: 17 residues. V shed 4 bases and J 8 bases; nucleotides not matched to a gene: 17. The chain's CDR3 is CASSQDPPGLGFYEQFF. CDR3 coding DNA: TGCGCCAGCAGCCAAGACCCCCCGGGACTAGGGTTTTATGAGCAGTTCTTC.

The genes are TRBV5-6 and TRBJ2-2, with 8 positions matching TRBD2. Germline V gene data show CDR1 as SGHDT and CDR2 as YYEEEE. V trimming: 4 bases; J trimming: 3 bases; junction bases outside the gene matches: 5. The length of the CDR3 is 15 residues. The CDR3 is CASSRGREDTGELFF. The CDR3 DNA follows: TGTGCCAGCAGCCGCGGGCGGGAGGACACCGGGGAGCTGTTTTTT. The variable domain in full, with the rest retrieved from reference TRBV5-6 and TRBJ2-2, is DAGVTQSPTHLIKTRGQQVTLRCSPKSGHDTVSWYQQALGQGPQFIFQYYEEEERQRGNFPDRFSGHQFPNYSSELNVNALLLGDSALYLCASSRGREDTGELFFGEGSRLTVL.

This chain links TRBV7-9 with TRBJ1-6, with D hard to call. The CDR3 contains 15 residues. The V and J ends lost 2 bases and 8 bases respectively, with 13 bases between them. Germline V gene sequence: CDR1 SEHNR, CDR2 FQNEAQ (reference sequence). The DNA for the CDR3 is TGTGCCAGCAGCTTACAGGACGTAGAGTATTCACCCCTCCACTTT. Protein sequence: CASSLQDVEYSPLHF.

This clonotype was detected a few times. The J gene is TRBJ1-1, the V gene TRBV5-1; D not certain. Germline V gene sequence: CDR1 SGHRS, CDR2 YFSETQ. Trimming left V 2 bases short and J 0 bases short, with 14 bases between. The CDR3 is 16 residues long. This CDR3 is CASSFELQWMNTEAFF. CDR3 DNA sequence: TGCGCCAGCAGCTTTGAACTACAGTGGATGAACACTGAAGCTTTCTTT.

This chain connects TRBV5-1 to TRBJ2-1; 9 bases line up with TRBD2. J was trimmed by 8 bases and V by 0 bases; bases with no gene match: 9. The CDR3 consists of 16 residues. Germline V CDR1 and CDR2: SGHRS, YFSETQ. The CDR3 is CASSLDPLGTSYEQFF. CDR3 bases: TGCGCCAGCAGCTTGGACCCACTCGGGACTAGCTATGAGCAGTTCTTC.

The V call is TRBV3-1, the J call TRBJ1-2, with no clear D. V was cut by 4 bases and J by 8 bases, with 11 bases left in between. The CDR3 is 12 residues long. CDR1 and CDR2 (germline): LGHDT, YNNKEL (reference sequence). CDR3 sequence: CASSRLTGGYTF. In nucleotides, the CDR3 is TGTGCCAGCAGCCGGCTAACCGGGGGCTACACCTTC.

The chain carries TRBV11-1 and TRBJ2-7; D is possibly TRBD1 (5 bases). Germline V gene data show CDR1 as SGHAT and CDR2 as FQDESV (reference sequence). The CDR3 has 15 residues. With 0 bases removed from V and 3 bases from J, the gap between germline ends came to 12 bases. CDR3 nucleotides: TGTGCCAGCAGCTTAGCTGGCGGACAAAGCTACGAGCAGTACTTC. Its protein is CASSLAGGQSYEQYF.

The gene calls are TRBV21-1 and TRBJ2-3; the table's D gene call, TRBD2, was not cross checked with the DNA. TRBV21-1 is assigned pseudogene status. CDR3 length equals 14 residues. DNA for the CDR3: TGTGCCAGCAGCAAGGACGGGGAGGGATATACGCAGTATTTT. Translation gives CASSKDGEGYTQYF.

This clonotype was detected only a few times. The V call is TRBV20-1, the J call TRBJ1-2; D call uncertain. Germline V lookup: CDR1 DFQATT, CDR2 SNEGSKA (reference sequence). The V and J ends lost 6 bases and 3 bases respectively, with 14 bases between them. This CDR3 spans 13 amino acids. CDR3 sequence: CSAKRTVYYGYTF. As DNA, the CDR3 is TGCAGTGCCAAACGGACGGTTTACTATGGCTACACCTTC.

This clonotype appeared a few times. The chain recombines TRBV5-1 with TRBJ2-3; D remains unclear. This CDR3 has 15 amino acids. V gave up 4 bases and J gave up 4 bases, with 16 bases separating them. Germline-derived CDR1 and CDR2 are SGHRS and YFSETQ. This chain's CDR3 is CASSPRPVPADTQYF. CDR3 sequence (DNA): TGCGCCAGCAGCCCCAGGCCAGTTCCTGCAGATACGCAGTATTTT.

The chain couples TRBV7-2 to TRBJ1-5; unclear D gene. The CDR3 loop spans 15 amino acids. In germline, CDR1 is SGHTA, CDR2 FQGNSA. V was pared by 1 base and J by 0 bases, with 7 bases between. The CDR3 sequence: CASSLVSNSNQPQHF. CDR3 nucleotide sequence: TGTGCCAGCAGCTTAGTGTCAAATAGCAATCAGCCCCAGCATTTT.

The chain joins TRBV12-3 or TRBV12-4 to TRBJ2-4; D gene unclear. V was trimmed by 4 bases and J by 2 bases, leaving 3 bases between them. The CDR3 is made up of 12 amino acids. CDR3 in amino acids: CASSWTKNIQYF. The CDR3 DNA reads TGTGCCAGCAGTTGGACCAAAAACATTCAGTACTTC.

The chain couples TRBV5-1 to TRBJ1-1; D unresolved. Germline values: CDR1 SGHRS, CDR2 YFSETQ. This CDR3 comprises 15 residues. Trimming left V 3 bases short and J 4 bases short, with 16 bases between. CDR3 protein: CASSSEPSGGTEAFF. The CDR3 DNA reads as TGCGCCAGCAGCTCGGAACCAAGTGGTGGCACTGAAGCTTTCTTT.

The chain combines TRBV20-1 with TRBJ2-1; 7 nucleotides line up with TRBD2. V lost 6 bases, J lost 4 bases, and 9 bases stayed unmatched. CDR3 length: 14 residues. Per the germline V gene, CDR1 is DFQATT and CDR2 is SNEGSKA (reference sequence). The CDR3 DNA is TGCAGTGCCCTAAGCGGGATAGTTTACAATGAGCAGTTCTTC. This translates into CSALSGIVYNEQFF.

As DNA, the CDR3 is TGTGCCAGCAGTTTTTCGGGGGGATGGTATGGCTACACCTTC. Amino acids: CASSFSGGWYGYTF. The rearrangement uses TRBV12-3 or TRBV12-4 and TRBJ1-2; weak D call: TRBD1 (5 bases). The CDR3 totals 14 residues. Trimming cost V 3 bases and J 5 bases, with 13 bases left between them.

This clonotype has only a few counts. The rearrangement uses TRBV3-1 and TRBJ2-2; 7 positions match TRBD2. J was trimmed by 6 bases and V by 5 bases; bases with no gene match: 3. Germline V gene data show CDR1 as LGHDT and CDR2 as YNNKEL (reference sequence). The CDR3 sequence is 13 residues long. CDR3 bases: TGTGCCAGCAGCTCGGGACTACCCGGGGAGCTGTTTTTT. It specifies CASSSGLPGELFF.

This chain links TRBV20-1 with TRBJ2-2, with a possible D match to TRBD2 (5 bases). The V gene lost 3 bases and the J gene lost 5 bases, with 10 bases spanning the gap. The germline CDR1 and CDR2 sequences are DFQATT and SNEGSKA (reference sequence). The CDR3 is made up of 13 amino acids. CDR3 bases: TGCAGTGCTAGTGAGGGCAATACCGGGGAGCTGTTTTTT. It is translated as CSASEGNTGELFF.

In its sample, this clonotype was seen a few times. In DNA form, the CDR3 reads TGTGCCACCAAAAGGGGGACAGGGGGGTACATGAACACTGAAGCTTTCTTT. Translated, it gives CATKRGTGGYMNTEAFF. The V gene is TRBV2, the J gene TRBJ1-1, with TRBD1 matching over 11 bases. V lost 10 bases to trimming and J lost 0 bases; unmatched junction nucleotides: 13. The CDR3 sequence is 17 residues long. Germline values: CDR1 SNHLY, CDR2 FYNNEI.

This clonotype was counted only a few times. V usage is TRBV5-1 and J usage is TRBJ2-5; D remains ambiguous. Germline V gene data show CDR1 as SGHRS and CDR2 as YFSETQ. The CDR3 extends over 15 amino acids. V was clipped by 4 bases and J by 3 bases, with 16 bases between them. The CDR3 bases are TGCGCCAGCAGCCAACCGCGGACGGATGAAGAGACCCAGTACTTC. Protein sequence: CASSQPRTDEETQYF.

The genes are TRBV3-1 and TRBJ2-7; D is perhaps TRBD1 (6 bases). V lost 0 bases and J lost 5, with 14 bases in between. The CDR3 has 15 amino acids. The germline V gene has CDR1 LGHDT and CDR2 YNNKEL (reference sequence). The CDR3 loop is CASSQESQGYNEQYF. In DNA form, the CDR3 reads TGTGCCAGCAGCCAAGAAAGTCAGGGGTACAACGAGCAGTACTTC.

This clonotype has just a few counts. The rearrangement joins TRBV6-1 to TRBJ2-1, with 10 bases aligning to TRBD2. Germline values: CDR1 MNHNS, CDR2 SASEGT. Trimming removed 2 bases from V and 12 bases from J; junction bases left unmatched: 7. This CDR3 is 14 amino acids long. CDR3 protein: CASSEWLAGAAQFF. The CDR3 DNA is TGTGCCAGCAGTGAATGGCTAGCGGGAGCTGCGCAGTTCTTC.

The gene calls are TRBV20-1 and TRBJ2-2, with 8 bases fitting TRBD2. Germline trimming cut 2 bases from V and 2 bases from J; bases unmatched to any gene: 7. Germline CDR1 and CDR2: DFQATT and SNEGSKA (reference sequence). The CDR3 has 16 amino acids. The CDR3 here is CSARRSGTTNTGELFF. CDR3 sequence (DNA): TGCAGTGCTAGACGTAGCGGGACAACAAACACCGGGGAGCTGTTTTTT.

This rearrangement joins TRBV20-1 to TRBJ1-6, with 8 bases lining up with TRBD1. The V and J ends lost 3 bases and 8 bases, in that order; junction bases with no gene match: 6. The V gene's germline CDR1 is DFQATT and CDR2 SNEGSKA (reference sequence). The CDR3 length is 14 residues. This CDR3 reads CSARGDRRDSPLHF. CDR3 sequence (DNA): TGCAGTGCTAGGGGGGACAGGCGGGATTCACCCCTCCACTTT.

This clonotype was counted a few times. This rearrangement joins TRBV29-1 to TRBJ2-1, with 11 bases aligning to TRBD2. V trimming: 0 bases; J trimming: 0 bases; junction bases outside the gene matches: 1. Looked up from germline, CDR1 is SQVTM and CDR2 is ANQGSEA. This CDR3 has 16 amino acids. The CDR3 spells CSVEEGLAASYNEQFF. The CDR3 DNA is TGCAGCGTTGAAGAGGGACTAGCGGCCTCCTACAATGAGCAGTTCTTC.

This chain connects TRBV18 to TRBJ1-1; the D is unclear. Trimming took 3 bases from V and 2 from J, leaving 13 bases between them. This CDR3 contains 15 residues. CDR1 and CDR2 from the germline V gene are KGHSH and LQKENI. This CDR3 is CASSPPLSDNTEAFF. DNA for the CDR3: TGTGCCAGCTCACCCCCTCTGTCGGACAACACTGAAGCTTTCTTT.

This clonotype was picked up a small number of times. This chain links TRBV7-2 with TRBJ2-2; TRBD2 is a possible D gene (5 bases). The CDR3 totals 17 residues. Germline V gene data show CDR1 as SGHTA and CDR2 as FQGNSA. Trimming removed 5 bases from V and 2 bases from J, with 18 bases in between. The CDR3 DNA is TGTGCCAGCAGCCGCCTCGGTAGCGCGGAAAACACCGGGGAGCTGTTTTTT. The encoded protein is CASSRLGSAENTGELFF.

This clonotype was counted at least ten times. This chain connects TRBV27 to TRBJ1-5; TRBD1 matches at 7 bases. Per germline, CDR1 MNHEY and CDR2 SMNVEV (reference sequence). CDR3 size: 15 residues. The trim removed 6 bases at V and 2 bases at J, leaving 7 bases unmatched. CDR3 coding DNA: TGTGCCAGCAGCCTGCAGGGGGGCGGCAATCAGCCCCAGCATTTT. This gives the protein CASSLQGGGNQPQHF.

This clonotype has only a few counts. CDR3 DNA: TGCAGTGCTAGAGATGCTAGCGGGAGGCCTATCTACGAGCAGTACTTC. Encoded protein: CSARDASGRPIYEQYF. The rearrangement links TRBV20-1 to TRBJ2-7, with 11 bases identical to TRBD2. CDR1 and CDR2 from the germline V gene are DFQATT and SNEGSKA (reference sequence). This CDR3 spans 16 amino acids. V dropped 0 bases and J dropped 3; count of bases not matched to a gene: 7.

A few counts support this clonotype. This rearrangement joins TRBV20-1 to TRBJ2-3, with D unresolved. Trimming shortened V by 6 bases and J by 6 bases, and 7 bases separated the two germline ends. The CDR3 length is 10 residues. From germline, CDR1 is DFQATT and CDR2 SNEGSKA (reference sequence). Written as DNA, the CDR3 is TGCAGTGCCCTTGGGGATACGCAGTATTTT. Translated, it gives CSALGDTQYF.

The genes are TRBV2 and TRBJ2-1, with a possible D match to TRBD2 (6 bases). The CDR3 loop spans 15 amino acids. The V and J ends lost 6 bases and 0 bases respectively, with 12 bases between them. Germline V gives CDR1 SNHLY, CDR2 FYNNEI. As DNA, the CDR3 is TGTGCCAGCAGAGGAGGGCCCCGCTCCTACAATGAGCAGTTCTTC. It specifies CASRGGPRSYNEQFF.

The chain recombines TRBV3-1 with TRBJ2-1; no clear D gene. V lost 0 bases, J lost 7 bases, and 16 bases lay in between. Germline-derived CDR1 and CDR2 are LGHDT and YNNKEL (reference sequence). The CDR3 spans 16 residues. CDR3 nucleotides: TGTGCCAGCAGCCAAGATTCAGTGGGATGGCAGAATGAGCAGTTCTTC. This encodes CASSQDSVGWQNEQFF.